The 32 T cell receptor beta chains reported below all come from one sample, sequenced in a study of cytomegalovirus exposure and HLA in healthy donors. The PCR employed 60 Vbeta primers together with 13 Jbeta primers. Only in-frame clones appear in the TCRdb table, and some are missing; sequencing was by immunoSEQ multiplex PCR. The sample lists about 200,000 clones; approximately 78% were seen once. The sample comprised PBMCs. The receptors were gathered from a male donor in good health and CMV-seronegative.

The sample holds one count of this clone. The rearrangement joins TRBV6-5 to TRBJ2-2; 9 positions match TRBD2. V shed 4 bases, J shed 3 bases, and the junction held 6 bases outside the gene matches. CDR1 MNHEY and CDR2 SVGAGI come from the germline V gene. There are 16 residues in the CDR3. CDR3 nucleotides: TGTGCCAGCAGTTCCGCTAGCGGGGCCGACACCGGGGAGCTGTTTTTT. Protein: CASSSASGADTGELFF.

J is TRBJ1-1 and V is TRBV27; 8 bases line up with TRBD1. Per germline, CDR1 MNHEY and CDR2 SMNVEV (reference sequence). The CDR3 has 14 residues. DNA of the CDR3: TGTGAGAGCAGGCCGACAGGGGCGAACACTGAAGCTTTCTTT. Protein: CESRPTGANTEAFF.

The J gene is TRBJ2-2, the V gene TRBV21-1; the table's D gene call, TRBD2, was not cross checked with the DNA. TRBV21-1 is a pseudogene segment. The CDR3 has 12 residues. The CDR3 bases are TGTGCCAGCAGTAGTGACACCGGGGAGCTGTTTTTT. Protein: CASSSDTGELFF.

The chain couples TRBV29-1 to TRBJ1-4, with 9 bases identical to TRBD1. Germline-derived CDR1 and CDR2 are SQVTM and ANQGSEA. The length of the CDR3 is 19 residues. V lost 8 bases to trimming and J lost 3 bases; unmatched junction nucleotides: 22. The CDR3 sequence is CSILGGPKGQGVSNEKLFF. CDR3 DNA: TGCAGCATATTGGGCGGGCCCAAGGGACAGGGAGTTTCTAATGAAAAACTGTTTTTT.

This chain links TRBV10-1 with TRBJ2-7; 7 bases align to TRBD1. Trimming at V came to 5 bases and at J to 6 bases, leaving 10 bases not matched to a gene. This CDR3 is 14 amino acids long. Germline V gene sequence: CDR1 WNHNN, CDR2 SYGVQD (reference sequence). CDR3 in DNA: TGCGCCAGCAGTCGTTCAGGGGGATTGGGCGAGCAGTACTTC. It codes for CASSRSGGLGEQYF.

A remark on this clone: One end of the junction varies from germline; a read error may be responsible. This chain links TRBV18 with TRBJ2-1, with D maybe TRBD2 (6 bases). From germline, CDR1 is KGHSH and CDR2 LQKENI. The CDR3 runs 16 residues. The DNA of the CDR3 is TGTGCCAGCTCACCTCAGGGACTCCCCTCCCACAATGAGCAGTTCTTC. Protein sequence: CASSPQGLPSHNEQFF.

The gene calls are TRBV29-1 and TRBJ2-1, with 8 positions matching TRBD2. Germline V CDR1 and CDR2: SQVTM, ANQGSEA. V shed 6 bases and J 7 bases; nucleotides not matched to a gene: 14. The CDR3 extends over 15 amino acids. The CDR3 DNA reads TGCAGCGTGGATCCCGGGACTAGTGAAGGAAATGAGCAGTTCTTC. Translating gives CSVDPGTSEGNEQFF.

The rearrangement joins TRBV28 to TRBJ1-1; 11 nucleotides align to TRBD1. J gave up 11 bases and V 4 bases, and 21 bases lay outside the gene matches. The CDR3 contains 18 residues. Per the germline V gene, CDR1 is MDHEN and CDR2 is SYDVKM. As DNA, the CDR3 is TGTGCCAGCAGTTCTCTCCGTGGAGGACAGGGGGCTCCAACTAGGGCTTTCTTT. Residues: CASSSLRGGQGAPTRAFF.

The table lists this clone with a count of one. V and J are TRBV28 and TRBJ2-1; TRBD1 agrees at 10 bases. Germline V gives CDR1 MDHEN, CDR2 SYDVKM. V dropped 3 bases and J dropped 5; count of bases not matched to a gene: 4. The CDR3 loop spans 15 amino acids. The CDR3 nucleotides read TGTGCCAGCAGTTTCAGCGGGACAGGGGACAATGAGCAGTTCTTC. It specifies CASSFSGTGDNEQFF. The full variable domain, rest sourced from reference TRBV28 and TRBJ2-1, is DVKVTQSSRYLVKRTGEKVFLECVQDMDHENMFWYRQDPGLGLRLIYFSYDVKMKEKGDIPEGYSVSREKKERFSLILESASTNQTSMYLCASSFSGTGDNEQFFGPGTRLTVL.

In this sample, this clone turned up a few times. V gene TRBV28 combines with J gene TRBJ2-2, with 8 bases aligning to TRBD2. The J segment lost 5 bases and the V segment lost 6 bases, leaving 5 bases of the junction unmatched. Per germline, CDR1 MDHEN and CDR2 SYDVKM. The CDR3 has 14 residues. The CDR3 loop is CASSRLAGTGELFF. The CDR3 coding sequence is TGTGCCAGCAGCCGATTAGCGGGGACCGGGGAGCTGTTTTTT.

This clone was observed once. The V call is TRBV5-1, the J call TRBJ2-1; 7 bases map to TRBD2. Germline V gene lookup returns CDR1 SGHRS and CDR2 YFSETQ. Unmatched junction bases numbered 3, after V lost 0 bases and J lost 0 bases. CDR3 length: 16 amino acids. The CDR3, as DNA: TGCGCCAGCAGCTTGGCCGGCGGGAGCTCCTACAATGAGCAGTTCTTC. This encodes CASSLAGGSSYNEQFF.

The V call is TRBV15, the J call TRBJ1-1; 7 bases map to TRBD1. The CDR3 is 16 amino acids. Germline CDR1 reads LNHNV; CDR2 reads YYDKDF (reference sequence). The trim removed 0 bases at V and 4 bases at J, leaving 8 bases unmatched. This CDR3 is CATSRERGRAITEAFF. The CDR3 bases are TGTGCCACCAGCAGAGAAAGGGGGCGCGCAATCACTGAAGCTTTCTTT.

The chain links TRBV5-4 to TRBJ2-7, with 9 bases aligning to TRBD1. J was trimmed by 2 bases and V by 2 bases; bases with no gene match: 5. CDR3 size: 15 residues. The germline CDR1 and CDR2 sequences are SGHNT and YYREEE (reference sequence). CDR3 in amino acids: CASSLTQGAPYEQYF. The CDR3 DNA sequence: TGTGCCAGCAGCTTAACACAGGGGGCCCCCTACGAGCAGTACTTC. Variable domain in full (rest from reference TRBV5-4 and TRBJ2-7): ETGVTQSPTHLIKTRGQQVTLRCSSQSGHNTVSWYQQALGQGPQFIFQYYREEENGRGNFPPRFSGLQFPNYSSELNVNALELDDSALYLCASSLTQGAPYEQYFGPGTRLTVT.

This chain uses TRBV7-6 with TRBJ2-2, with TRBD2 matching 7 bases. Looked up from germline, CDR1 is SGHVS and CDR2 is FNYEAQ. There are 13 residues in the CDR3. The junction had 5 bases not matched to a gene; V was cut back by 9 bases and J by 4 bases. Written as DNA, the CDR3 is TGTGCCAGTGTAGCGGGCACCACCGGGGAGCTGTTTTTT. Amino acid sequence: CASVAGTTGELFF.

The chain has TRBV28 and TRBJ2-1, with 14 bases matching TRBD2. V lost 6 bases and J lost 6; bases outside the gene matches: 10. Germline V CDR1 and CDR2: MDHEN, SYDVKM. This CDR3 spans 17 amino acids. The CDR3: CASRGTSGRRVGNEQFF. The DNA for the CDR3 is TGTGCCAGCAGGGGGACTAGCGGGAGAAGAGTGGGCAATGAGCAGTTCTTC. Variable domain in full (rest from reference TRBV28 and TRBJ2-1): DVKVTQSSRYLVKRTGEKVFLECVQDMDHENMFWYRQDPGLGLRLIYFSYDVKMKEKGDIPEGYSVSREKKERFSLILESASTNQTSMYLCASRGTSGRRVGNEQFFGPGTRLTVL.

The J gene is TRBJ2-1, the V gene TRBV4-2; 15 bases map to TRBD2. Looked up from germline, CDR1 is LGHNA and CDR2 is YNFKEQ. The CDR3 loop spans 19 amino acids. The trim removed 5 bases at V and 0 bases at J, leaving 8 bases unmatched. CDR3 DNA: TGTGCCAGCAGCTCCGGGACTAGCGGGAGGTCGAGCTCCTACAATGAGCAGTTCTTC. It translates to CASSSGTSGRSSSYNEQFF.

This sequence joins TRBV5-1 and TRBJ2-3; 10 positions agree with TRBD2. There are 16 residues in the CDR3. V gave up 1 base and J gave up 6 bases; unmatched junction bases: 8. Per the germline V gene, CDR1 is SGHRS and CDR2 is YFSETQ. The CDR3 spells CASSLYKLAGTDTQYF. The CDR3 DNA sequence: TGCGCCAGCAGCTTGTACAAACTAGCGGGAACCGATACGCAGTATTTT. Filled out from reference TRBV5-1 and TRBJ2-3, the complete variable domain reads KAGVTQTPRYLIKTRGQQVTLSCSPISGHRSVSWYQQTPGQGLQFLFEYFSETQRNKGNFPGRFSGRQFSNSRSEMNVSTLELGDSALYLCASSLYKLAGTDTQYFGPGTRLTVL.

V usage is TRBV7-2 and J usage is TRBJ2-1; D perhaps matches TRBD2 (6 bases). The CDR3 totals 17 residues. Germline CDR1 and CDR2: SGHTA and FQGNSA. The V gene lost 5 bases and the J gene lost 4 bases, with 21 bases spanning the gap. Here the CDR3 reads CASSPTARLVLYNEQFF. In DNA form, the CDR3 reads TGTGCCAGCAGCCCCACCGCCCGACTAGTCCTATACAATGAGCAGTTCTTC.

The chain carries TRBV29-1 and TRBJ2-7, with 9 positions matching TRBD2. Germline V gene sequence: CDR1 SQVTM, CDR2 ANQGSEA. The CDR3 extends over 14 amino acids. V lost 6 bases, J lost 7 bases, and 13 bases stayed unmatched. This CDR3 is CSVLLAGASREQYF. The CDR3 DNA reads TGCAGCGTATTACTAGCGGGTGCCTCGCGGGAGCAGTACTTC.

This clone was seen a single time. The chain recombines TRBV6-6 with TRBJ2-1, with 11 bases aligning to TRBD1. CDR3 length equals 16 residues. Germline loops: CDR1 MNHNY, CDR2 SVGAGI (reference sequence). V shed 3 bases and J 6 bases; nucleotides not matched to a gene: 7. The CDR3: CASSYASGTGGNEQFF. CDR3 bases: TGTGCCAGCAGTTATGCTTCCGGGACAGGGGGCAATGAGCAGTTCTTC.

This clone was seen only a few times. The rearrangement links TRBV6-5 to TRBJ2-2; a possible D gene is TRBD2 (6 bases). The V gene's germline CDR1 is MNHEY and CDR2 SVGAGI. The CDR3 contains 15 residues. Trimming removed 5 bases from V and 7 bases from J, with 17 bases in between. Here the CDR3 DNA reads TGTGCCAGCAGTCCACTAGAACAAGCGGGCGGGGAGCTGTTTTTT. Translating gives CASSPLEQAGGELFF.

Written as DNA, the CDR3 is TGCGCCAGCAGCTGGGAGGACGGGAACACTGAAGCTTTCTTT. Translating it yields CASSWEDGNTEAFF. The chain recombines TRBV5-1 with TRBJ1-1; no clear D gene. Per the germline V gene, CDR1 is SGHRS and CDR2 is YFSETQ. This CDR3 is built from 14 residues. V was cut by 3 bases and J by 1 base, with 10 bases left in between.

This clone was found once. The J gene is TRBJ1-1, the V gene TRBV7-3; D is uncertain. Trimming pared 1 base from V and 2 bases from J, leaving 11 bases between. CDR1 is SGHTA and CDR2 is FQGTGA in the germline V gene. The CDR3 has 15 residues. CDR3 region: CASSLNAGVNTEAFF. Written as DNA, the CDR3 is TGTGCCAGCAGCTTAAATGCAGGTGTTAACACTGAAGCTTTCTTT.

V and J are TRBV7-9 and TRBJ2-7, with 8 bases matching TRBD2. This CDR3 region has 15 residues. Germline V gives CDR1 SEHNR, CDR2 FQNEAQ (reference sequence). Trimming removed 3 bases from V and 7 bases from J; junction bases left unmatched: 11. This CDR3 reads CASSFTTSGSWEQYF. The CDR3 DNA reads as TGTGCCAGCAGCTTCACAACTAGCGGAAGTTGGGAGCAGTACTTC. The full variable domain, its missing parts supplied by reference TRBV7-9 and TRBJ2-7, is DTGVSQNPRHKITKRGQNVTFRCDPISEHNRLYWYRQTLGQGPEFLTYFQNEAQLEKSRLLSDRFSAERPKGSFSTLEIQRTEQGDSAMYLCASSFTTSGSWEQYFGPGTRLTVT.

The chain couples TRBV6-5 to TRBJ2-7; 9 bases line up with TRBD2. The CDR3 is made up of 13 amino acids. Germline CDR1 and CDR2: MNHEY and SVGAGI. With V trimmed by 6 bases and J by 6 bases, 6 bases remained unmatched. The CDR3 DNA sequence: TGTGCCAGCAGGTTTAGCGGGAGAGGCGAGCAGTACTTC. As protein: CASRFSGRGEQYF.

The chain employs TRBV7-9 and TRBJ1-1; a weak D match, TRBD1 (5 bases). The CDR3 length is 14 residues. The V gene lost 4 bases and the J gene lost 1 base, with 10 bases spanning the gap. Germline-derived CDR1 and CDR2 are SEHNR and FQNEAQ (reference sequence). The CDR3 sequence is CASSSFQGNTEAFF. Written as DNA, the CDR3 is TGTGCCAGCAGCTCCTTCCAGGGGAACACTGAAGCTTTCTTT.

The gene calls are TRBV6-5 and TRBJ1-2, with a weak D call TRBD1 (6 bases). Per germline, CDR1 MNHEY and CDR2 SVGAGI. Deletions cut 0 bases from V and 3 bases from J, with 14 bases between. This CDR3 has 16 residues. CDR3 sequence: CASSYSRAGDYYGYTF. The CDR3, as DNA: TGTGCCAGCAGTTACTCGAGGGCAGGGGATTACTATGGCTACACCTTC.

The chain couples TRBV2 to TRBJ2-5, with 10 bases that match TRBD1. The CDR3 consists of 15 residues. V lost 6 bases to trimming and J lost 5 bases; unmatched junction nucleotides: 9. Germline CDR1 is SNHLY and CDR2 is FYNNEI. Here the CDR3 DNA reads TGTGCCAGCAGAGACGGGGGACAGGGGTACGAGACCCAGTACTTC. This sequence encodes CASRDGGQGYETQYF.

The chain has TRBV5-5 and TRBJ2-2, with 14 bases matching TRBD2. This CDR3 is built from 16 residues. Germline assignment: CDR1 SGHKS and CDR2 YYEKEE (reference sequence). The V segment lost 4 bases and the J segment 5 bases; nucleotides outside the gene matches: 4. CDR3: CASSPRTSGGTGELFF. The CDR3 nucleotides read TGTGCCAGCAGCCCGAGGACTAGCGGGGGGACCGGGGAGCTGTTTTTT.

The chain combines TRBV7-2 with TRBJ2-7; 7 positions agree with TRBD2. The V and J ends lost 1 base and 6 bases, in that order; junction bases with no gene match: 3. The CDR3 loop spans 13 amino acids. CDR1 is SGHTA, CDR2 FQGNSA, per germline. The CDR3 DNA follows: TGTGCCAGCAGCTTAGGGGAGGGACGCGAGCAGTACTTC. As protein: CASSLGEGREQYF.

The chain carries TRBV11-2 and TRBJ2-3; no clear D. Germline CDR1 SGHAT, CDR2 FQNNGV. Trimming shortened V by 1 base and J by 5 bases, and 7 bases separated the two germline ends. This CDR3 region has 13 residues. The CDR3 DNA reads as TGTGCCAGCAGCTTAGGGCGGTTAGATACGCAGTATTTT. This translates into CASSLGRLDTQYF.

The rearrangement joins TRBV9 to TRBJ2-1; D possibly corresponds to TRBD2 (5 bases). V was cut by 0 bases and J by 1 base, with 11 bases left in between. The CDR3 consists of 16 residues. Germline V gene sequence: CDR1 SGDLS, CDR2 YYNGEE. CDR3 coding DNA: TGTGCCAGCAGCGTAGCTGGCGAGGGTTCCTACAATGAGCAGTTCTTC. It specifies CASSVAGEGSYNEQFF.